This T cell receptor (beta chain) was sequenced during a study of vaccination effects on CD4 cells after COVID-19. Upon completion of around eleven days in culture, CD4+ T cells were isolated. Profiled with immunoSEQ multiplex PCR; TCRdb holds only in-frame clones, not every one. The top ten clones hold 3.8% of a sample with under 40,000 clones, 70% to 80% of them seen once. A word on this clone: Its target is unknown.

The trim removed 3 bases at V and 11 bases at J, leaving 10 bases unmatched. This CDR3 is built from 14 residues. CDR1 is SNHLY, CDR2 FYNNEI, per germline. This clonotype was sampled from a human donor who received a COVID-19 vaccine. The genes are TRBV2 and TRBJ1-5, with 7 nucleotides matching TRBD1. The material was CD4+ T cells from PBMCs cultured without peptide, obtained before COVID-19 vaccination. Written as DNA, the CDR3 is TGTGCCAGCAGTGACCCCGGGACAGACCGGGCCCAGCATTTT. It codes for CASSDPGTDRAQHF.